The source of this T cell receptor beta chain is a study of human T cells and chemical hapten exposure. Study-wide background: Patch tests applied 0.01% DPC to the upper back and were scored after 6 days. Slight volume differences across pooled libraries mainly accounted for varying per-sample TCR yields.

Time point here: patch test 1, 2 weeks after DPC sensitization. Specified treatment: therapeutic diphenylcyclopropenone sensitization with weekly scalp DPC. TCRdb called the RACE reads again in MiXCR, with one record for every CDR3 protein. The data show around 300,000 distinct CDR3 sequences, 5.5% to 8% seen once. Study outcomes and limitations: Patch test score was positively correlated with the counts of PT1 expanded TCRs. Large CDR3 similarity clusters arose significantly more often from expanded TCRs than from controls.

This clonotype occurred a few times. Antigen: not known. V gave up 1 base and J gave up 5 bases, with 12 bases separating them. The CDR3 loop spans 15 amino acids. CDR1 SGHVS and CDR2 FQNEAQ come from the germline V gene. The sequenced sample was whole blood, obtained in connection with sensitization to the hapten diphenylcyclopropenone (DPC). The chain couples TRBV7-8 to TRBJ1-3; maybe TRBD1 (6 bases). The clonotype comes from a woman younger than 30 with alopecia areata. Some clones in this sample may be carry-over from other donors' samples. Here the CDR3 reads CASSLVGRGRNTIYF. CDR3 bases: TGTGCCAGCAGCTTAGTCGGCAGGGGCCGAAACACCATATATTTT.